A selection of T cell receptor beta chains follows, all from one sample in a study of immune heterogeneity within non-small cell lung tumors. TCRdb re-called the multiplex PCR reads through MiXCR, storing one row per CDR3 protein. The sample has 20,000 to 25,000 distinct CDR3 sequences, 25% to 35% seen once. Sequenced material: lung tumor tissue. These receptors were taken from a middle-aged man with non-small cell lung cancer. Both conserved end residues are part of each CDR3. The order of the fields is clone size, V gene, CDR3 protein. The size entry is marked missing in some rows and otherwise reads once, few, many or a size class.

many | TRBV24-1 | CATSDWDVRTYEQYF
. | TRBV6-5 | CASSYTSHTDTQYF
medium-sized | TRBV27 | CASSSRTGEGTGELFF
few | TRBV5-1 | CASSLSGADQPQHF
many | TRBV6-1 | CASREREGLREQFF
. | TRBV2 | CASSREDTETFF
. | TRBV6-1 | CASSEYASYEQYF
few | TRBV3-1 | CASSLVADREAFF
medium-sized | TRBV6-1 | CASSQTGGNSPLHF
. | TRBV4-1 | CASSQFGDRGNEKLFF
few | TRBV3-1 | CASSQDLTGGTEAFF
medium-sized | TRBV13 | CASSTFDITNSPLHF
. | TRBV7-8 | CASSLAGRRPDEQFF
few | TRBV6-2/TRBV6-3 | CASSSTLQGNGYTF
few | TRBV4-3 | CASSRTGGHEQFF
many | TRBV9 | CASSVSGSSHNEQFF